The clone carrying this TCR beta chain has only a few counts. Its antigen is undetermined. Using its own MiXCR run on the reads, TCRdb lists one record per CDR3 protein. This table has hundreds of thousands of distinct CDR3 sequences, about a third appearing once. CDR3 length: 13 amino acids. V shed 5 bases and J 8 bases; nucleotides not matched to a gene: 8. Germline-derived CDR1 and CDR2 are SEHNR and FQNEAQ (reference sequence). This specimen comes from a study of T cell repertoires in cytomegalovirus infection. The starting material was cultured CD8+ T cells from PBMCs, obtained from culture after CMV antigen stimulation. The TCR sequence derives from a human donor in good health (CMV status not recorded). Some clones in this sample may be carry-over from other donors' samples. This rearrangement joins TRBV7-9 to TRBJ1-1, with 7 bases lining up with TRBD1. The CDR3 sequence: CASSPPRGWEAFF. The CDR3 DNA follows: TGTGCCAGCAGCCCCCCCAGGGGGTGGGAAGCTTTCTTT.